This TCR beta chain derives from a study of blood T cell repertoires in COVID-19. Under the authors' procedure: The assay estimated nucleated cells by amplifying reference gene primers. Clones were sequenced by immunoSEQ multiplex PCR, and TCRdb holds only the in-frame ones, with some missing. V, J and clone size reflect that table, while D and trimming were determined from the DNA. The data show about 500,000 clones, with about 89% seen just once and roughly 8.3% held by the top ten. The material sequenced was peripheral blood. The TCR sequence derives from a woman aged 45-60 years with COVID-19, enrolled during active disease.

The CDR3, as DNA: TGTGCCATCAGTCTGACAGGTTCCACCATATATTTT. Translating gives CAISLTGSTIYF. The rearrangement uses TRBV10-3 and TRBJ1-3; D is possibly TRBD1 (6 bases). Looked up from germline, CDR1 is ENHRY and CDR2 is SYGVKD. Trimming left V 5 bases short and J 9 bases short, with 11 bases between. CDR3 length: 12 amino acids.